This T cell receptor beta chain was identified in a study of glioma-infiltrating T cells after dendritic cell vaccination. Study results and caveats: Few patients contributed both blood and tumor specimens.

As concerns this clone: Its matching antigen is unknown.

Deletions cut 5 bases from V and 0 bases from J, with 14 bases between. CDR1 is LNHDA and CDR2 is SQIVND in the germline V gene (reference sequence). The CDR3 length is 15 residues. Patients had residual fresh-frozen tumor tissue and more than two years of survival data. This table comes from immunoSEQ multiplex PCR, and its TCRdb copy is limited to in-frame clones, with some not included. The sample yields approximately 100,000 clones, roughly 76% seen once. The starting material was blood, obtained before dendritic cell vaccination. This receptor was taken from a human donor with glioblastoma. This chain links TRBV19 with TRBJ2-7; no definite D call. CDR3 amino acids: CASSLRLQSSYEQYF. The CDR3 DNA reads TGTGCCAGTAGTCTTCGACTCCAGAGCTCCTACGAGCAGTACTTC.